The source of this TCR beta chain is a study of CD8 T cells in Susac syndrome. Looked up from germline, CDR1 is SGHDN and CDR2 is FVKESK. V was clipped by 4 bases and J by 3 bases, with 15 bases between them. The CDR3 extends over 15 amino acids. Random hexamers were used to reverse transcribe an amount of about 0.45 to 1 ug RNA. The amplification used immunoSEQ multiplex PCR on TCR beta CDR3; it spanned 54 Vbeta and 13 Jbeta. One entry per CDR3 protein results from TCRdb running MiXCR on the immunoSEQ multiplex PCR reads. The table shows about 150,000 distinct CDR3 sequences, with 92% occurring only once.

Sequencing input: CD4+ T cells from PBMCs. The genes are TRBV14 and TRBJ1-2; D is perhaps TRBD1 (5 bases). The clonotype was recovered from a human donor in good health. CDR3 residues: CASSPRTRADYGYTF. CDR3 DNA: TGTGCCAGCAGCCCCCGGACCAGGGCGGACTATGGCTACACCTTC.